This TCR beta chain was identified during a study of blood T cells in healthy people across ages. V was pared by 7 bases and J by 0 bases, with 1 base between. CDR3 size: 9 residues. The germline CDR1 and CDR2 sequences are DFQATT and SNEGSKA (reference sequence). A second PCR, run for roughly 7 to 12 cycles, used a sample-barcoded 5' primer plus a J-beta primer mix. TCRdb reprocessed the 5' RACE reads via MiXCR and lists one record per CDR3 protein. Found here are hundreds of thousands of distinct CDR3 sequences, 20% to 25% of them singletons; the top ten hold roughly a tenth. This clonotype was recorded a few times. These sequences were also reported in another study, on T cells of mothers and their children.

The TCR comes from a boy between 5 and 17 years old in good health. Sequenced sample: blood. The V and J genes are TRBV20-1 and TRBJ2-7; D uncertain. Written as DNA, the CDR3 is TGCAGTGACTCCTACGAGCAGTACTTC. Protein: CSDSYEQYF.